Following are 17 T cell receptor beta chains from one sample sequenced in a study of blood T cell repertoires in COVID-19. Assay used: immunoSEQ multiplex PCR; TCRdb lists only in-frame clones, some missing. This table has under 150,000 clones, about 80% appearing once. The specimen sequenced was peripheral blood. The origin of the receptors is a woman aged 40 to 50 with acute or convalescent COVID-19.

This clone was picked up one time. The J gene is TRBJ1-2, the V gene TRBV6-1; 11 bases map to TRBD1. Germline CDR1 is MNHNS and CDR2 is SASEGT. The CDR3 length is 16 residues. V lost 3 bases to trimming and J lost 7 bases; unmatched junction nucleotides: 10. CDR3 nucleotide sequence: TGTGCCAGCAGTGAGGGCGGGTTGGACAGGGGGCTTGGCTACACCTTC. Its translation: CASSEGGLDRGLGYTF.

This clone occurred once. The chain recombines TRBV7-2 with TRBJ2-5; 7 bases are shared with TRBD2. V dropped 4 bases and J dropped 5; count of bases not matched to a gene: 10. The CDR3 is made up of 15 amino acids. In germline, CDR1 is SGHTA, CDR2 FQGNSA. The CDR3 DNA follows: TGTGCCAGCAGCTCCGGACTAGAAGTTACGGAGACCCAGTACTTC. Protein product: CASSSGLEVTETQYF. Drawing the rest from reference TRBV7-2 and TRBJ2-5, the complete variable domain is GAGVSQSPSNKVTEKGKDVELRCDPISGHTALYWYRQSLGQGLEFLIYFQGNSAPDKSGLPSDRFSAERTGGSVSTLTIQRTQQEDSAVYLCASSSGLEVTETQYFGPGTRLLVL.

V gene TRBV5-1 combines with J gene TRBJ2-5; 7 nucleotides agree with TRBD1. Unmatched junction bases numbered 7, after V lost 0 bases and J lost 5 bases. The length of the CDR3 is 15 residues. Germline CDR1 is SGHRS and CDR2 is YFSETQ. CDR3 in DNA: TGCGCCAGCAGCTTGGGGACAGGAAATGCTGAGACCCAGTACTTC. Translated, it gives CASSLGTGNAETQYF.

V is TRBV21-1 and J is TRBJ2-7; the DNA was not used to check the table's D call, TRBD1. TRBV21-1 is a documented pseudogene. This CDR3 region has 15 residues. CDR3 nucleotide sequence: TGTGCCAGCAGCAAATGGAATCAGGGGGCGGGTGAGCAGTACTTC. It yields the protein CASSKWNQGAGEQYF.

The rearrangement links TRBV7-2 to TRBJ1-2; D might be TRBD1 (5 bases). This CDR3 has 13 amino acids. The V end lost 5 bases, the J end lost 8 bases, and 15 bases lay between the germline ends. Germline lookup yields CDR1 SGHTA and CDR2 FQGNSA. In nucleotides, the CDR3 is TGTGCCAGCAGCCCGGCGGGGGGAGAAGGCTACACCTTC. Translation gives CASSPAGGEGYTF.

The chain carries TRBV5-1 and TRBJ1-1; 9 bases agree with TRBD1. CDR1 and CDR2 (germline): SGHRS, YFSETQ. The CDR3 totals 15 residues. The V segment lost 4 bases and the J segment 1 base; nucleotides outside the gene matches: 5. This CDR3 is CASSVTGGGNTEAFF. The CDR3 DNA follows: TGCGCCAGCAGCGTTACAGGGGGCGGGAACACTGAAGCTTTCTTT.

The sample holds one count of this clone. V gene TRBV19 combines with J gene TRBJ1-1; D is uncertain. From germline, CDR1 is LNHDA and CDR2 SQIVND (reference sequence). V gave up 0 bases and J gave up 4 bases, with 6 bases separating them. CDR3 length equals 13 residues. CDR3 sequence reads: CASSIDPGTEAFF. The DNA for the CDR3 is TGTGCCAGTAGTATAGATCCGGGCACTGAAGCTTTCTTT. Looking up the rest from reference TRBV19 and TRBJ1-1 gives the full variable domain: DGGITQSPKYLFRKEGQNVTLSCEQNLNHDAMYWYRQDPGQGLRLIYYSQIVNDFQKGDIAEGYSVSREKKESFPLTVTSAQKNPTAFYLCASSIDPGTEAFFGQGTRLTVV.

This clone was picked up a small number of times. The chain joins TRBV27 to TRBJ1-2; D possibly corresponds to TRBD1 (6 bases). The V gene's germline CDR1 is MNHEY and CDR2 SMNVEV (reference sequence). V lost 2 bases and J lost 8, with 30 bases in between. The CDR3 is made up of 19 amino acids. The CDR3 DNA is TGTGCCAGCAGTTTAGGTGTGTCGGGACAAGGGGGACCTCGGTACGGCTACACCTTC. Translation gives CASSLGVSGQGGPRYGYTF.

V is TRBV20-1 and J is TRBJ2-1; TRBD2 agrees at 11 bases. V shed 3 bases, J shed 15 bases, and the junction held 7 bases outside the gene matches. The CDR3 is made up of 12 amino acids. The germline gives CDR1 DFQATT, CDR2 SNEGSKA (reference sequence). In nucleotides, the CDR3 is TGCAGTGCTAGTAGACTAGCGGGGACTCGGTTCTTC. Residues: CSASRLAGTRFF.

This sequence joins TRBV5-1 and TRBJ2-5; 10 bases are a match to TRBD1. The CDR3 runs 16 residues. Trimming cost V 4 bases and J 1 base; bases outside gene matches: 7. Germline V CDR1 and CDR2: SGHRS, YFSETQ. The CDR3 region has the DNA TGCGCCAGCAGCGGACGACAGGGGGCTAGCCAAGAGACCCAGTACTTC. This codes for CASSGRQGASQETQYF. Full variable domain (outside the CDR3, taken from reference TRBV5-1 and TRBJ2-5): KAGVTQTPRYLIKTRGQQVTLSCSPISGHRSVSWYQQTPGQGLQFLFEYFSETQRNKGNFPGRFSGRQFSNSRSEMNVSTLELGDSALYLCASSGRQGASQETQYFGPGTRLLVL.

The V call is TRBV7-6, the J call TRBJ1-5; a possible D gene is TRBD1 (5 bases). V shed 3 bases and J shed 3 bases, with 9 bases lying between them. The V gene's germline CDR1 is SGHVS and CDR2 FNYEAQ. The CDR3 has 14 residues. The CDR3 protein is CASSFGGDNQPQHF. The DNA for the CDR3 is TGTGCCAGCAGCTTCGGGGGGGACAATCAGCCCCAGCATTTT.

The genes are TRBV12-3 or TRBV12-4 and TRBJ1-1; D uncertain. This CDR3 comprises 13 residues. V was cut by 8 bases and J by 4 bases, with 14 bases left in between. The CDR3 nucleotides read TGTGCCAGCGTCCAGACAAGCGGCACTGAAGCTTTCTTT. It yields the protein CASVQTSGTEAFF.

The V gene is TRBV5-4, the J gene TRBJ2-3; D is possibly TRBD2 (5 bases). Germline V gives CDR1 SGHNT, CDR2 YYREEE (reference sequence). The CDR3 is 12 residues long. Trimming left V 4 bases short and J 4 bases short, with 7 bases between. Here the CDR3 reads CASSRAADTQYF. DNA of the CDR3: TGTGCCAGCAGCCGAGCGGCAGATACGCAGTATTTT. Combining the CDR3 with reference TRBV5-4 and TRBJ2-3 gives the whole variable domain ETGVTQSPTHLIKTRGQQVTLRCSSQSGHNTVSWYQQALGQGPQFIFQYYREEENGRGNFPPRFSGLQFPNYSSELNVNALELDDSALYLCASSRAADTQYFGPGTRLTVL.

This clone was counted once. This chain connects TRBV7-2 to TRBJ2-3; D is possibly TRBD1 (6 bases). The CDR3 covers 14 residues. Trimming removed 4 bases from V and 1 base from J, with 9 bases in between. Per the germline V gene, CDR1 is SGHTA and CDR2 is FQGNSA. The CDR3 is CASSSRTGTDTQYF. Written as DNA, the CDR3 is TGTGCCAGCAGCTCTAGGACAGGCACAGATACGCAGTATTTT.

V usage is TRBV2 and J usage is TRBJ2-1, with a tentative D call TRBD1 (5 bases). The V end was cut by 5 bases, the J end by 5 bases, with 13 bases between. Germline V gene lookup returns CDR1 SNHLY and CDR2 FYNNEI. The CDR3 extends over 14 amino acids. The CDR3 loop is CASSRQSGNNEQFF. CDR3 sequence (DNA): TGTGCCAGCAGTCGACAGTCGGGCAACAATGAGCAGTTCTTC.

The rearrangement joins TRBV19 to TRBJ2-7; 7 bases align to TRBD1. This CDR3 is built from 14 residues. CDR1 LNHDA and CDR2 SQIVND come from the germline V gene (reference sequence). V dropped 9 bases and J dropped 7; count of bases not matched to a gene: 15. CDR3 protein: CASEDRAGSGEQYF. Written as DNA, the CDR3 is TGTGCCAGCGAAGACAGGGCCGGCTCTGGGGAGCAGTACTTC.

The chain combines TRBV5-6 with TRBJ1-1; D is possibly TRBD1 (5 bases). Germline V lookup: CDR1 SGHDT, CDR2 YYEEEE. V was cut by 3 bases and J by 4 bases, with 13 bases left in between. The CDR3 is 14 residues long. The CDR3 DNA follows: TGTGCCAGCAGCTGGGGGGTGGTGGGCACTGAAGCTTTCTTT. Its protein product is CASSWGVVGTEAFF.